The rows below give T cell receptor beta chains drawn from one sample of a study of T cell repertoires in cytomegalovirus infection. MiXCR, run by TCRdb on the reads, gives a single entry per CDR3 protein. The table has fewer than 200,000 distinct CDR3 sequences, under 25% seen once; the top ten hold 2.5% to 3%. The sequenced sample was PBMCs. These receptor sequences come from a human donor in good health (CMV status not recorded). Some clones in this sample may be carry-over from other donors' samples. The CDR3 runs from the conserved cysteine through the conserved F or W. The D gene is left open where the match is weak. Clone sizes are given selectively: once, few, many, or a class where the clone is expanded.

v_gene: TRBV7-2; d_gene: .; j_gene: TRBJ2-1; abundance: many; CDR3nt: TGTGCCAGCAGCTCAGCTGGACCACGCTACAATGAGCAGTTCTTC; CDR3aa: CASSSAGPRYNEQFF
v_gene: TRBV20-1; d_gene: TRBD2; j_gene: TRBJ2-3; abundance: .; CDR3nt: TGCAGTGCTAGGGGTAGCGGGGGGCTTCCCACAGATACGCAGTATTTT; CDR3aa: CSARGSGGLPTDTQYF
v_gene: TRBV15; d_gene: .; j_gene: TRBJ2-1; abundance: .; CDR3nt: TGTGCCACCAGCAGAGATTACGGGGGGCACAATGAGCAGTTCTTC; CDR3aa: CATSRDYGGHNEQFF
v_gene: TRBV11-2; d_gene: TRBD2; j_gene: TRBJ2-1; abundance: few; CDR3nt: TGTGCCAGCAGCCCGACCCTCCTAGCGGGCTCCTACAATGAGCAGTTCTTC; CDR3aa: CASSPTLLAGSYNEQFF
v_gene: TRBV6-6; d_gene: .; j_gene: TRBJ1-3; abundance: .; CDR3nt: TGTGCCAGCACGAGCTCTGGAAACACCATATATTTT; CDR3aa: CASTSSGNTIYF
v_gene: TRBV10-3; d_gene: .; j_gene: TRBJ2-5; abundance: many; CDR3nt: TGTGCCATCAGTGAAGAACCAGAGACCCAGTACTTC; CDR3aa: CAISEEPETQYF
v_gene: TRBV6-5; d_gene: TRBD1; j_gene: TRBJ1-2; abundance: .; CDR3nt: TGTGCCAGCAAACAGGGGGCGTTTCGGTATGGCTACACCTTC; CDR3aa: CASKQGAFRYGYTF
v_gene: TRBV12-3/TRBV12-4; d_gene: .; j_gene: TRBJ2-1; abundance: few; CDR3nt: TGTGCCAGCAGTTTGTTCCCTGAGAGCGAGCAGTTCTTC; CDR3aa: CASSLFPESEQFF
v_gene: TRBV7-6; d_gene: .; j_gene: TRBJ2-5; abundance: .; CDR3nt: TGTGCCAGCAGCCCCGCAAGGGGCCTAGGGGAGACCCAGTACTTC; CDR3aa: CASSPARGLGETQYF
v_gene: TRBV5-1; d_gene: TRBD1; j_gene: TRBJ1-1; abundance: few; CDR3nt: TGCGCCAGCAGCGCGCGTCCGACCGACAGGGGATACACTGAAGCTTTCTTT; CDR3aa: CASSARPTDRGYTEAFF
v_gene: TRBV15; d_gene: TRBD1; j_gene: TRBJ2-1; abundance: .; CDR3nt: TGTGCCACCAGCAGCAGTAAGGGACAGGGGATTTCGGGAGGGGACAATGAGCAGTTCTTC; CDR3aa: CATSSSKGQGISGGDNEQFF
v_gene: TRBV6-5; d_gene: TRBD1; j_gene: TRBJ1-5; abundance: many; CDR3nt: TGTGCCAGCAGCACCAGGACAGGAACGCCCAATCAGCCCCAGCATTTT; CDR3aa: CASSTRTGTPNQPQHF
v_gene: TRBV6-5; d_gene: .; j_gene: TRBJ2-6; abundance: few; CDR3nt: TGTGCCAGCAGTTACTTTCTGGGGGCCAACGTCCTGACTTTC; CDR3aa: CASSYFLGANVLTF
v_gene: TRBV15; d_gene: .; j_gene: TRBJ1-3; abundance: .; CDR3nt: TGTGCCACCAGCCGAAAACGACAGGACACTGGAAACACCATATATTTT; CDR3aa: CATSRKRQDTGNTIYF
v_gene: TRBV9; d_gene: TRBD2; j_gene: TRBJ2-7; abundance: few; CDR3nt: TGTGCCAGCAGCGCGGGACTAGCGGTCGACGAGCAGTACTTC; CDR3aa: CASSAGLAVDEQYF
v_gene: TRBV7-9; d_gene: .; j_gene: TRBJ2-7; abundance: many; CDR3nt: TGTGCCAGCAGCCCCGATAGGAGAGCCTCCTACGAGCAGTACTTC; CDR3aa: CASSPDRRASYEQYF
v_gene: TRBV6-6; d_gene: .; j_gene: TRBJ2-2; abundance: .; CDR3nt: TGTGCCAGCGGAAGGAATATCGGGGAGCTGTTTTTT; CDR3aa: CASGRNIGELFF
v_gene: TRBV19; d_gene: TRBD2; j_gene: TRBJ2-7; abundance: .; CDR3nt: TGTGCCAGTAGTCCCGGGACTAGCGGGAGGTCCGGCTACGAGCAGTACTTC; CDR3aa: CASSPGTSGRSGYEQYF
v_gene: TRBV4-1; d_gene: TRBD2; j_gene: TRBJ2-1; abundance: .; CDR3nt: TGCGCCAGCAGCCCCTTGGGCGCGGGGGGGGCCTATGAGCAGTTCTTC; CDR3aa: CASSPLGAGGAYEQFF
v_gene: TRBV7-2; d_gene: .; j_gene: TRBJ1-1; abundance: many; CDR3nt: TGTGCCAGCACGGACAGGAACACTGAAGCTTTCTTT; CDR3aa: CASTDRNTEAFF
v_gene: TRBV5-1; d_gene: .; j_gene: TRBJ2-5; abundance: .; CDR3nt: TGCGCCAGCAGCTTGAAATCGACAGCATTGGAAGAGACCCAGTACTTC; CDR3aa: CASSLKSTALEETQYF
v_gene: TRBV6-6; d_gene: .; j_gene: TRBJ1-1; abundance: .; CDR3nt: TGTGCCAGCAGTCCCCTCCGACAGGTGAACACTGAAGCTTTCTTT; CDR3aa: CASSPLRQVNTEAFF
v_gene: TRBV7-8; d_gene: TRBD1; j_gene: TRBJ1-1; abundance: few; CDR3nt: TGTGCCAGCAGTCTTCCCACAGGGGTGAACACTGAAGCTTTCTTT; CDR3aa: CASSLPTGVNTEAFF
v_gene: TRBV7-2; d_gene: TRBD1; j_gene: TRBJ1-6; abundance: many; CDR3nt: TGTGCCAGCAGCTTAGCGACAGGGGGCATTTCACCCCTCCACTTT; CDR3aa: CASSLATGGISPLHF
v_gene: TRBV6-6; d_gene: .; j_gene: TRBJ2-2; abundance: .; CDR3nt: TGTGCCAGCACCATAACCAGGGGGGAGCTGTTTTTT; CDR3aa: CASTITRGELFF
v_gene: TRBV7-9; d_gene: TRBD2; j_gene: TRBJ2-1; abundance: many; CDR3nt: TGTGCCAGCAGCTTAGGTCCCCCTAGCGGGGGGCTGTATGAGCAGTTCTTC; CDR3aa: CASSLGPPSGGLYEQFF
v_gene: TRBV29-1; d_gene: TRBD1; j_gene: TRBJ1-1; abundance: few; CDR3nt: TGCAGCGCCCGGACAGGAGGGAACACTGAAGCTTTCTTT; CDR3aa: CSARTGGNTEAFF
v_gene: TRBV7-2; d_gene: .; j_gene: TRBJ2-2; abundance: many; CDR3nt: TGTGCCAGCAGCCCAAACAGGAACACCGGGGAGCTGTTTTTT; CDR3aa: CASSPNRNTGELFF
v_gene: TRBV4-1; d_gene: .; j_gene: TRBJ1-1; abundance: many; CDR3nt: TGCGCCAGCAGCCAAGGAGGGGTGAACACTGAAGCTTTCTTT; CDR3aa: CASSQGGVNTEAFF
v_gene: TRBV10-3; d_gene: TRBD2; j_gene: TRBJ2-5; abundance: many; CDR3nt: TGTGCCATCAGTGGCACTAGCGGGGTGTACCAAGAGACCCAGTACTTC; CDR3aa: CAISGTSGVYQETQYF
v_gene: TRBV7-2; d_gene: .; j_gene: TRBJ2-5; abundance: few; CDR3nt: TGTGCCAGCAGCGACGCCGGTCTCCGGGGGGAGACCCAGTACTTC; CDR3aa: CASSDAGLRGETQYF
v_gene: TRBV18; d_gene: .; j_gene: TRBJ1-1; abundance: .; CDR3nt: TGTGCCAGCTCACTTTCCAGGGGCGCGGGGACTGAAGCTTTCTTT; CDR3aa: CASSLSRGAGTEAFF
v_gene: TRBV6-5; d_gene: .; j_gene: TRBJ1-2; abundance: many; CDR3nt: TGTGCCAGCAGTTCGGGGACAATTGGCTACACCTTC; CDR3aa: CASSSGTIGYTF
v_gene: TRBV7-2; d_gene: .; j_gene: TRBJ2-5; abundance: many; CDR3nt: TGTGCCAGCAGCTTAGTTGGACCCCCGGCCCAGTACTTC; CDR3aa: CASSLVGPPAQYF
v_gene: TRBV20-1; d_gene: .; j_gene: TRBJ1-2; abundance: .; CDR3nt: TGCAGTGCTAGGCGCCAAGTCTATGGCTACACCTTC; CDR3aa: CSARRQVYGYTF
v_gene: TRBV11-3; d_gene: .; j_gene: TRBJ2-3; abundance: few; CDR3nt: TGTGCCAGCAGCACCCCGAGCCCTCGGGCGAGCACAGATACGCAGTATTTT; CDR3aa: CASSTPSPRASTDTQYF
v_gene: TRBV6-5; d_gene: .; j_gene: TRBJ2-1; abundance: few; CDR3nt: TGTGCCAGCAGTTACTCGTACGGTGAGCAGTTCTTC; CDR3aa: CASSYSYGEQFF
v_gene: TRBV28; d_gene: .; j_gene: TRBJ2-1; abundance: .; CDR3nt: TGTGCCAGCAGTTTTTCGACTTTACAACAGTTCTTC; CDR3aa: CASSFSTLQQFF
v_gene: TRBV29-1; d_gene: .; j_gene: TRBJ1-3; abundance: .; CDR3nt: TGCAGTACCACCGAGGGGGGCTCTGGAAACACCATATATTTT; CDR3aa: CSTTEGGSGNTIYF
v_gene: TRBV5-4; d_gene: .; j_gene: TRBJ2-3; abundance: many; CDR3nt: TGTGCCAGCAGCTCATACACAGATACGCAGTATTTT; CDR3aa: CASSSYTDTQYF
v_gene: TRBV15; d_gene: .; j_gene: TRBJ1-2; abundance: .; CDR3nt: TGTGCCACCAGCAGAGATCGCGCAGCTAACTATGGCTACACCTTC; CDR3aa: CATSRDRAANYGYTF
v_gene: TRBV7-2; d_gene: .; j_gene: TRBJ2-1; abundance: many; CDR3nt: TGTGCCAGCAGCGCGGCAATCCTGGGTGGCGTCGCGCAGTTCTTC; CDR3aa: CASSAAILGGVAQFF
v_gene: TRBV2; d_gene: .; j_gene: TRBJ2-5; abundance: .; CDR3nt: TGTGCCAGCAGTGAAGCGCTTCGGGGGGCCGGGGAGACCCAGTACTTC; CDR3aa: CASSEALRGAGETQYF
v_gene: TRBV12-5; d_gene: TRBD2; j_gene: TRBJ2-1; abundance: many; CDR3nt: TGTGCCTCCTCAGCGGGAGTGGGTAATGAGCAGTTCTTC; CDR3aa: CASSAGVGNEQFF
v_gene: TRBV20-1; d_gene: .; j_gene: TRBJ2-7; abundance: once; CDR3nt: TGCAGTGCTAGAGCCGCGGGTGGGTACGAGCAGTACTTC; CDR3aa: CSARAAGGYEQYF
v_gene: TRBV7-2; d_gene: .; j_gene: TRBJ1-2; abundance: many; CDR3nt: TGTGCCAGCAGCTTAAGAACAGGGATGAGTGGCTACACCTTC; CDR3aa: CASSLRTGMSGYTF
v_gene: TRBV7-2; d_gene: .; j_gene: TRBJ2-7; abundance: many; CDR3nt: TGTGCCAGCAGCTTAGCGGGAACCGCGTACGAGCAGTACTTC; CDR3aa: CASSLAGTAYEQYF
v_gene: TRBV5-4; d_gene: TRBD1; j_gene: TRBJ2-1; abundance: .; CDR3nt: TGTGCCAGCAGCCGCTCCGGACAGGGAATCCATGAGCAGTTCTTC; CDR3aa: CASSRSGQGIHEQFF
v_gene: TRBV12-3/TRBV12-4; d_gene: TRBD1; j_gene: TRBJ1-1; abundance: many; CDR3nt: TGTGCCAGCAGCCCCGGGGAGGGGGCGTATGGGGCTGAAGCTTTCTTT; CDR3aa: CASSPGEGAYGAEAFF
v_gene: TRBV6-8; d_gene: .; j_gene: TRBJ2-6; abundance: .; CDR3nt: TGTGCCAGCGGGCCTTTTGGGGCCAACGTCCTGACTTTC; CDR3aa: CASGPFGANVLTF
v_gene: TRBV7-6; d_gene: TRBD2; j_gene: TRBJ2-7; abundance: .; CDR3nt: TGTGCCAGCAGCATCGGGACTAGCGGAGAGTACGAGCAGTACTTC; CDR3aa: CASSIGTSGEYEQYF
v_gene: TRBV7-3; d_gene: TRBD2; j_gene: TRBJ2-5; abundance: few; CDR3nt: TGTGCCAGCAGCCCCGGGACTACTCAAGAGACCCAGTACTTC; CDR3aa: CASSPGTTQETQYF
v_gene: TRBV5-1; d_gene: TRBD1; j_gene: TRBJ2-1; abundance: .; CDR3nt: TGCGCCAGCAGCTTTCGAAACAGGGGGCAAATATTCGATGAGCAGTTCTTC; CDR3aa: CASSFRNRGQIFDEQFF
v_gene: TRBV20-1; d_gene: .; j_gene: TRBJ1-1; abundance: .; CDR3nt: TGCAGTGCTAGAATAGGGAGGGACACTGAAGCTTTCTTT; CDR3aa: CSARIGRDTEAFF
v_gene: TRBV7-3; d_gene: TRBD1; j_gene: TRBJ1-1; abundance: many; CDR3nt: TGTGCCAGCAGCGCGGGGACAGTGAACACTGAAGCTTTCTTT; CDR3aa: CASSAGTVNTEAFF